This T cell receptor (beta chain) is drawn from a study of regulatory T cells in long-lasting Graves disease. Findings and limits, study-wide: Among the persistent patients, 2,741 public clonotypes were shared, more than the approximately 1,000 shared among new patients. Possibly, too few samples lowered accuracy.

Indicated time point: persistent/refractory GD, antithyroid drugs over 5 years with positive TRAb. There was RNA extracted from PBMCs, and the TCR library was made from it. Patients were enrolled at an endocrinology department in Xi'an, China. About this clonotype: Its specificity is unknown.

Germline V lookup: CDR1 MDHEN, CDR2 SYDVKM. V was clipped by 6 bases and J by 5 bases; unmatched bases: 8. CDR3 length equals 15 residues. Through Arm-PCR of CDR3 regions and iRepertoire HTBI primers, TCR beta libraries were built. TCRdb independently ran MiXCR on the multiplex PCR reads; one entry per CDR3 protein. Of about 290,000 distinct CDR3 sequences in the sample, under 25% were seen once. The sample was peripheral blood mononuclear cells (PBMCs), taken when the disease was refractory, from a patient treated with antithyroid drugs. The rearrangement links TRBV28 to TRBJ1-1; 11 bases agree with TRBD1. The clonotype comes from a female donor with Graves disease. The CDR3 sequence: CASSAPGQGETEAFF. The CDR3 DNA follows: TGTGCCAGCAGCGCTCCGGGACAGGGGGAGACTGAAGCTTTCTTT.